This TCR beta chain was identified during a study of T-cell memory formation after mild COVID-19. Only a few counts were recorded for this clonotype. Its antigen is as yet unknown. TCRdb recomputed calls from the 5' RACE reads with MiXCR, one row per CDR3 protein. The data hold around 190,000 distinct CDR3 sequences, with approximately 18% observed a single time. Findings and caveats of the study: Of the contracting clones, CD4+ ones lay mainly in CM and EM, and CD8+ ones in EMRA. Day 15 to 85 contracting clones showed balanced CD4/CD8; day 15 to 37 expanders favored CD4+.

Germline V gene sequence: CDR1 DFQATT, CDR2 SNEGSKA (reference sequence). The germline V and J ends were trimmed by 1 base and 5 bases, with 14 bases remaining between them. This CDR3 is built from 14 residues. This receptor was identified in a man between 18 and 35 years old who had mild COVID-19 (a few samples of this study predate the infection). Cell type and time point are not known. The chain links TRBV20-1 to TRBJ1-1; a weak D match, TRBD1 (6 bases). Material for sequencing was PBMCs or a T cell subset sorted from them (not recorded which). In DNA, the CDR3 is TGCAGTGCTAGAGGTGGGGGCATTTCGACTGAAGCTTTCTTT. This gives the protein CSARGGGISTEAFF.